This T cell receptor (beta chain) was retrieved from a study of shared clonotypes between healthy human individuals (dated by TCRdb to about 2020). With respect to the entire study: A few men and two women, aged 18 to 49 years, made up the cohort. Blood TCR repertoires of roughly five healthy adults were deeply sequenced to estimate repertoire size and the extent of clonotype sharing between individuals. For each donor, CD4 naive and CD4 memory were each given three plates, CD8 naive was given two plates, and CD8 memory was given one plate. Different laboratories and diverse techniques were used to prepare libraries and sequence TCR repertoires, to increase sequencing depth and limit assay-specific biases. Each donor's leukapheresis produced roughly between about 0.8 and 8.9 billion PBMCs. Broader findings and caveats from the paper: Pairwise subsampling indicated that sequencing depth was expected to affect the degree of clonotype sharing among donors. Compared with non-shared clonotypes, clonotypes shared by all four sorted-subset donors had higher generation probabilities. Sharing across several donors was observed for approximately 5% of naive CD4, 3% to 3.5% of naive CD8, 2% to 2.5% of memory CD4, and 0.4% of memory CD8 clonotypes. The genetic and exposure-history diversity represented was limited by the small number of donors. Sampling was restricted to blood, and TCR repertoires in tissues likely differ from the TCR repertoires found in blood. Even with the large sequencing depth, rarefaction of the sorted-subset datasets indicated that sequencing was incomplete. Estimated clonotype richness was generally larger for naive than for memory subsets.

Using the deep immunoSEQ assay, multiplex PCR amplified TCR CDR3 regions from genomic DNA. Extracted genomic DNA from each cell subset was spread evenly across all wells of several immunoSEQ 96-well plates, with each plate serving as a replicate. For sorted subsets, around 200 ng genomic DNA, equal to about 30,000 T cell genomes, was loaded into each replicate PCR. Purified libraries were measured with a Qubit 3.0 fluorometer, size-checked on a Bioanalyzer 2100, and measured again with the KAPA Library Quantification kit. Every immunoSEQ 96-well plate was sequenced on a dedicated single-read 150-cycle Illumina NextSeq 550 flow cell. The authors' pipeline ran thus. Because the immunoSEQ output included only junctional sequences and no quality scores, the filtering could not be the same as the filtering used for full-length reads. Sequences were annotated with PyIR, a Python wrapper for IgBLAST v1.9, and V/J genes and CDR3 were assigned using IMGT germline references. Reads were removed for weak V/J assignments (E-value above 1e-6), missing CDR3, stop codons, out-of-frame junctions, or ambiguous translated residues. V3J clonotypes were defined as sequences sharing an identical inferred V gene, J gene, and CDR3 amino acid sequence. To compute the percentage overlap between repertoires, the number of shared unique clonotypes was divided by the size of the smaller repertoire. Three approaches were used to assess repertoire richness: RTK rarefaction, the Chao1 estimator, and Recon v2.1 estimates of unobserved clonotypes. Generation probabilities were computed with OLGA for all TCRbeta clonotypes obtained by the gDNA method from several donors. TCRdb retrieved this table from immuneACCESS and kept in-frame rearrangements only. Not all clones are present; in checked studies, unresolved V genes account for under half, and no reason is known for the remainder. V, J and clone size are those of that table, while D and trimming were read from the DNA. A total of roughly 680,000 clones appear in this sample, roughly 72% of them only once. The ten largest clones take up less than 2% of the sample.

This clone was observed once. This clone's antigen is unknown. Base qualities were left out, and no much larger clone turns up one base away. The germline V gene encodes CDR1 WSHSY and CDR2 SAAADI. The cysteine opens and the phenylalanine closes a CDR3 of 14 amino acids. Of the read, only the CDR3 DNA is kept; its 42 bases are in frame from base 1. V ends up 8 bases short and J 8 bases short, with an unmatched junction base count of 12. Donors were healthy HIV-negative adults with no recently reported acute infections or vaccinations. Every donor was a Caucasian adult residing in Nashville, Tennessee, USA. Magnetic negative selection was used to enrich CD4+ T cells, after which naive cells were positively selected on CD45RA and the negative fraction became the memory subset. Blood was obtained by leukapheresis, after which PBMCs were separated by Ficoll-Histopaque density gradient centrifugation and cryopreserved in liquid nitrogen vapor phase. Purity and quantity of every magnetically sorted T cell population were checked by analytical flow cytometry. From each sorted fraction, genomic DNA was isolated and quantified by UV absorbance on a Nanodrop 2000c.

The clonotype comes from a woman in her 30s in good health. This chain is built from TRBV10-2 and TRBJ2-1, and 7 junctional nucleotides match TRBD2. Source material: memory CD4+ T cells sorted from blood. The cell subset or site label here, explained by the study, means: CD45RA-negative fraction. CDR3 sequence: CASGNFVGRDEQFF. The DNA reads TGCGCCAGCGGAAACTTCGTAGGGAGGGATGAGCAGTTCTTC.